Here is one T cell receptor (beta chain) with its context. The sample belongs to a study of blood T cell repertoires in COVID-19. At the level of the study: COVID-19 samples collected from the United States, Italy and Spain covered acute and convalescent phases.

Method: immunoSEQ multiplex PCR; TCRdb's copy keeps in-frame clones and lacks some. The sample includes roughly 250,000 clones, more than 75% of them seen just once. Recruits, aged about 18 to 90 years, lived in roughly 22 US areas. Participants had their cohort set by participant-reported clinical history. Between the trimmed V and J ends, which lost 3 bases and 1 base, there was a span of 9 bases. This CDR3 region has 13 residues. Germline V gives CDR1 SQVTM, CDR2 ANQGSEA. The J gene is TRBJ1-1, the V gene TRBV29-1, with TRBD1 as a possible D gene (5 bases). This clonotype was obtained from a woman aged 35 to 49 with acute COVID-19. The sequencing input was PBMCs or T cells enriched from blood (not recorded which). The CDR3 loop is CSVEKGQNTEAFF. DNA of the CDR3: TGCAGCGTTGAGAAAGGACAGAACACTGAAGCTTTCTTT.